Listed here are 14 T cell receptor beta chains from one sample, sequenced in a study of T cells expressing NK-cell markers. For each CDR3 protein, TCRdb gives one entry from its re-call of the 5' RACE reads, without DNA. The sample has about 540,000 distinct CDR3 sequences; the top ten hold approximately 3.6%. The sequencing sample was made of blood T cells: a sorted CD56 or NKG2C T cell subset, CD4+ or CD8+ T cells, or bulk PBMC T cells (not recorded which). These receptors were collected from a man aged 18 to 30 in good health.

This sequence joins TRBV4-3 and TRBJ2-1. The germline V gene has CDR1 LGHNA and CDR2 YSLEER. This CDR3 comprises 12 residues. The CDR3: CASSHLTGEQFF.

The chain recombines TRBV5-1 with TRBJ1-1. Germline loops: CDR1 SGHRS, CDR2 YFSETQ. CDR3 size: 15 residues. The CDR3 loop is CASSSPTSLDTEAFF.

This CDR3 reads CASSARLAGEGEQFF. This chain links TRBV7-3 with TRBJ2-1; lacking DNA, the TRBD2 call made by TCRdb goes unchecked. Germline CDR1 and CDR2: SGHTA and FQGTGA. The CDR3 totals 15 residues.

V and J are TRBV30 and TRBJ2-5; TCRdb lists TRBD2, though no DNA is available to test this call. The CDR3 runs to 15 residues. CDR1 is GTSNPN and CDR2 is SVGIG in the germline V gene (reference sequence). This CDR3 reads CAWSVVRALQETQYF. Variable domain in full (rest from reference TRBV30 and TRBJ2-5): SQTIHQWPATLVQPVGSPLSLECTVEGTSNPNLYWYRQAAGRGLQLLFYSVGIGQISSEVPQNLSASRPQDRQFILSSKKLLLSDSGFYLCAWSVVRALQETQYFGPGTRLLVL.

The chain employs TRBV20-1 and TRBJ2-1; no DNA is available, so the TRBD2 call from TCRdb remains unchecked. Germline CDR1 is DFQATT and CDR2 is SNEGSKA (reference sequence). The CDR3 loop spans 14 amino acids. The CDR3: CSASKREENNEQFF.

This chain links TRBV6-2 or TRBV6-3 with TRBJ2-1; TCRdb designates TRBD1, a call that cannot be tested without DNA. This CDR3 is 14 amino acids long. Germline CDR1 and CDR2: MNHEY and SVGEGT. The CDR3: CASSYGTFSNEQFF.

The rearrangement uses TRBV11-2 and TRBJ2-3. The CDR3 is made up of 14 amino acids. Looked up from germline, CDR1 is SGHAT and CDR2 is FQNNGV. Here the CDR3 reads CASTLWASGDTQYF.

CDR3 sequence: CASSDFRDSTDTQYF. V and J are TRBV28 and TRBJ2-3. This CDR3 has 15 residues. Per the germline V gene, CDR1 is MDHEN and CDR2 is SYDVKM.

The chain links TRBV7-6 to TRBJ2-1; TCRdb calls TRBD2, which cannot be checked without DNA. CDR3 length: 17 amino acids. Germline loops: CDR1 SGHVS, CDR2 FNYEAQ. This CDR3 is CASSFTSGRALDNEQFF. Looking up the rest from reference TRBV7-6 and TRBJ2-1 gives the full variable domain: GAGVSQSPRYKVTKRGQDVALRCDPISGHVSLYWYRQALGQGPEFLTYFNYEAQQDKSGLPNDRFSAERPEGSISTLTIQRTEQRDSAMYRCASSFTSGRALDNEQFFGPGTRLTVL.

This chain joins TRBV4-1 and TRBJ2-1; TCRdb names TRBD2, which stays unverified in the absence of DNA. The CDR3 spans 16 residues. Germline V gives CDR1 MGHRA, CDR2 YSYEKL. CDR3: CASSRSGARSYNEQFF.

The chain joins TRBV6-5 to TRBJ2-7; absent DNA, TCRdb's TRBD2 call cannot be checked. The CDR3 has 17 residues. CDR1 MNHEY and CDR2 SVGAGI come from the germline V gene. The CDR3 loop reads CASSYLKRTSGSYEQYF.

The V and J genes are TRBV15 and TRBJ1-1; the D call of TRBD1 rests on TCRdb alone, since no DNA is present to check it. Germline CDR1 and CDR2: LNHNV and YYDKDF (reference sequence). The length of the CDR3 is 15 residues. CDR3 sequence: CATSRASSGGTEAFF.

The CDR3 region is CASSQVVRLAVYNEQFF. The rearrangement links TRBV4-1 to TRBJ2-1; TCRdb indicates TRBD2, and absent DNA this call remains unverified. CDR1 MGHRA and CDR2 YSYEKL come from the germline V gene. This CDR3 is built from 17 residues.

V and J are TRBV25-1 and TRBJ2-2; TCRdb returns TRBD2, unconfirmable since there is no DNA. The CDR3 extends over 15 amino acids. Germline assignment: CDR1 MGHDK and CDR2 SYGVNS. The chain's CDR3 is CASSDPGRAIGELFF.